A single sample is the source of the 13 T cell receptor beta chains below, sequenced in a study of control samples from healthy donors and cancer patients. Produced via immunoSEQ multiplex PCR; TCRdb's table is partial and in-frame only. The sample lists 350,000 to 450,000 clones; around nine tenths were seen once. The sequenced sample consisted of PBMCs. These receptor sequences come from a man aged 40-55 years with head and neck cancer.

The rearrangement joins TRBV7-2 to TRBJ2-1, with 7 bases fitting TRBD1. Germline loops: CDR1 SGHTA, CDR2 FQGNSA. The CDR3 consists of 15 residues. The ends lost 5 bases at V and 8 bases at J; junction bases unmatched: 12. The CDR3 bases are TGTGCCAGCAGCCCGCGTCGACAGGGTCCTTATGAGCAGTTCTTC. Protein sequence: CASSPRRQGPYEQFF.

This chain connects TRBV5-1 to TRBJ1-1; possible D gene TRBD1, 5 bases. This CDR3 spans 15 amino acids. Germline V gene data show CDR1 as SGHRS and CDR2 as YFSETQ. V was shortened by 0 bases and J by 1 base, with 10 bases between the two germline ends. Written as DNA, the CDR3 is TGCGCCAGCAGCTTGGTGGCAGGGCAGAACACTGAAGCTTTCTTT. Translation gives CASSLVAGQNTEAFF.

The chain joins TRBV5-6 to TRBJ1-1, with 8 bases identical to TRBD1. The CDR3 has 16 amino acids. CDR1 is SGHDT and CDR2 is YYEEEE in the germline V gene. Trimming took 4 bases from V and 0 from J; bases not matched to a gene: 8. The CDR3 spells CASSDYQGQVNTEAFF. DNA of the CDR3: TGTGCCAGCAGCGATTACCAGGGACAGGTGAACACTGAAGCTTTCTTT.

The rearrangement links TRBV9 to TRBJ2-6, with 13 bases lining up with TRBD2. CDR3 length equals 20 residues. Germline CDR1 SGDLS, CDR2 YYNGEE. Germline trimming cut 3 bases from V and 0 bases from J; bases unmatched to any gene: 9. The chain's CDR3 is CASSAQGTSGVFSGANVLTF. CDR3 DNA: TGTGCCAGCAGCGCACAGGGGACTAGCGGGGTCTTCTCTGGGGCCAACGTCCTGACTTTC.

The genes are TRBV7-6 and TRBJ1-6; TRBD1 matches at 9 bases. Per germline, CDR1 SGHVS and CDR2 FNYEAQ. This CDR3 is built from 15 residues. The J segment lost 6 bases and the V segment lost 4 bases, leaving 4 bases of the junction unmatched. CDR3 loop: CASSYGTGSNSPLHF. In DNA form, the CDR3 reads TGTGCCAGCAGCTACGGGACAGGGAGTAATTCACCCCTCCACTTT.

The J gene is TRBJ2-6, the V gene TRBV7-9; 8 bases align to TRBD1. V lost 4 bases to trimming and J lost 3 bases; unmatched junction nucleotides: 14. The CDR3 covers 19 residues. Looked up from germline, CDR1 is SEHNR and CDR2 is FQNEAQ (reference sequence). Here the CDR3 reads CASSSSRGQGRRGANVLTF. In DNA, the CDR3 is TGTGCCAGCAGCTCCTCCCGAGGACAGGGACGTCGTGGGGCCAACGTCCTGACTTTC.

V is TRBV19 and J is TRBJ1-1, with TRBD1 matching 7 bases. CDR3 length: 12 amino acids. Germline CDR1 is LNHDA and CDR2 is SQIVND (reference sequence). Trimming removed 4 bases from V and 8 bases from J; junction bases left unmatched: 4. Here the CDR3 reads CASSNRDSEAFF. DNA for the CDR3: TGTGCCAGTAGTAACCGGGACAGCGAAGCTTTCTTT.

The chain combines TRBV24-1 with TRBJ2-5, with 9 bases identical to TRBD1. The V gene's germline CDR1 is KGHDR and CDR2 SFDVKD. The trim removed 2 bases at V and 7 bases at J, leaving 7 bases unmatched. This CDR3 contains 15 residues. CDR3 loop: CATSDWDRAKGTQYF. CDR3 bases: TGTGCCACCAGTGATTGGGACAGGGCTAAGGGGACCCAGTACTTC.

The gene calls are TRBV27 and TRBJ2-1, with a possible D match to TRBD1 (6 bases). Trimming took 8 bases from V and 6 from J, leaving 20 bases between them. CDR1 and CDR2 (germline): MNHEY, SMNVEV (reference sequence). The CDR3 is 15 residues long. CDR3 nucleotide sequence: TGTGCCAGCCACATGAGGGGGATTTGGAGCAATGAGCAGTTCTTC. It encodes CASHMRGIWSNEQFF.

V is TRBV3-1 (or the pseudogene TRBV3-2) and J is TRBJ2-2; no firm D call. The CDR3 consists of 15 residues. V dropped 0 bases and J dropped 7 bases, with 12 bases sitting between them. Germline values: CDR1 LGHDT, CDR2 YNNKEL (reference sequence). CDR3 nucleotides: TGTGCCAGCAGCCAAGAAGGGTTAGCCCACGGGGAGCTGTTTTTT. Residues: CASSQEGLAHGELFF.

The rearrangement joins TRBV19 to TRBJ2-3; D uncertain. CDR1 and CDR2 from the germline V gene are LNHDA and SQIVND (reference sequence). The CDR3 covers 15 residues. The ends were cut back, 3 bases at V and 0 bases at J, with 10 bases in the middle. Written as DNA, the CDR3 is TGTGCCAGTAGTATTTCCCCTGCTAGCACAGATACGCAGTATTTT. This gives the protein CASSISPASTDTQYF.

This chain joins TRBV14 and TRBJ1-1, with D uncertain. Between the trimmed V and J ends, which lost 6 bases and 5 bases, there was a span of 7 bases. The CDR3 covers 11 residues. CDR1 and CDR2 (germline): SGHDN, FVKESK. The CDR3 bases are TGTGCCAGCAGTAGTCAAACTGAAGCTTTCTTT. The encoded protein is CASSSQTEAFF.

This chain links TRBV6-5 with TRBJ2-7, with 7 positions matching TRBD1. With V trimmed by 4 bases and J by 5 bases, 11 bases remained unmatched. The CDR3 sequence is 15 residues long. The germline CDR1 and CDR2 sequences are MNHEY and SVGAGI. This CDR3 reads CASSSPTGLLHEQYF. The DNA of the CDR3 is TGTGCCAGCAGTTCCCCGACAGGGCTCCTCCACGAGCAGTACTTC.